This T cell receptor (beta chain) was identified during a study of T-cell reconstitution after alpha-beta-depleted transplantation in children. Study-level results: Reportedly, roughly two months post-transplant, alpha-beta T cells arose from several hundred expanded graft clones. Certain patients had high TCRbeta diversity at day 60, and it came from recipient T cells and thymic progenitors that survived.

Germline CDR1 KGHSH, CDR2 LQKENI. V lost 0 bases to trimming and J lost 8 bases, with 14 bases between them. The CDR3 length is 15 residues. During its preparation, the TCRbeta library received unique molecular identifiers. TCRdb re-derived calls from the PCR reads in MiXCR, one entry per CDR3 protein. The table includes 700,000 to 950,000 distinct CDR3 sequences, 16% detected once. As for this clonotype: Its antigen is unidentified.

The sequencing used PBMCs, mostly from graft donor cells, collected 360 days after TCRalphabeta/CD19-depleted stem cell transplant. The TCR sequence derives from a male patient younger than 18 who had a stem cell transplant for acute lymphoblastic leukemia, so the T cells may come from the graft donor. The chain has TRBV18 and TRBJ1-3; D possibly corresponds to TRBD1 (5 bases). CDR3 protein: CASSPPGTVGDTIYF. The CDR3 DNA reads TGTGCCAGCTCACCACCGGGGACGGTAGGGGACACCATATATTTT.